A selection of T cell receptor beta chains follows, all from one sample in a study of blood T cell repertoires in COVID-19. Sequenced by immunoSEQ multiplex PCR; TCRdb stores in-frame clones only, minus some. Here the sample spans 98,000 or so clones, about two thirds being singletons. Sequencing was carried out using peripheral blood. The source is a woman aged 40 to 50 with acute or convalescent COVID-19. The conserved cysteine and the conserved F or W are not part of the CDR3 here. Each record gives: V gene, J gene, CDR3 protein.

TRBV2	TRBJ1-3	ASILSQLRSNTMY
TRBV2	TRBJ1-1	ASSGRGGETEAF
TRBV30	TRBJ1-2	AWSSSWGAAGSYT
TRBV5-1	TRBJ1-1	ASSLTREGGTEAF
TRBV9	TRBJ2-2	ASSATFGRTNTGELF
TRBV28	TRBJ1-2	ASSPGQGARVNGYT
TRBV5-4	TRBJ1-2	ASSLSVSSANYGYT
TRBV11-1	TRBJ1-1	ASSLARTGHTEAF
TRBV19	TRBJ1-1	ASSMAGLITEAF
TRBV6-4	TRBJ2-5	ASKGQGIRETQY
TRBV12-3/TRBV12-4	TRBJ1-4	ASTAGEKLF
TRBV21-1	TRBJ2-7	ASSKATRNPRGLYEQY
TRBV19	TRBJ2-7	ASSMLEGGYEQY
TRBV29-1	TRBJ2-5	SVGLMAQETQY
TRBV4-2	TRBJ1-2	ASSQETDGYT
TRBV7-9	TRBJ1-4	ASSLQGAIGEKLF
TRBV11-1	TRBJ2-3	ASSSSGTDTQY
TRBV18	TRBJ1-3	ASSPSGQGLGNTIY
TRBV29-1	TRBJ2-7	SVERVTGNYEQY
TRBV6-5	TRBJ1-1	ASSYSRDTEAF
TRBV18	TRBJ1-2	ASSPRRDSDSYGYT
TRBV16	TRBJ1-6	ASSQTGDSPLH
TRBV13	TRBJ2-2	ASSLGTNTGELF
TRBV6-4	TRBJ2-3	ASSDEARDTQY
TRBV30	TRBJ1-5	AWSAGAVGYSNQPQH
TRBV28	TRBJ2-7	ASISGTGHEQY
TRBV13	TRBJ1-2	ASSRPSTGGYGYT
TRBV7-9	TRBJ1-2	ASSSRTEVGTGSGYT
TRBV14	TRBJ2-7	ASSVRDRDSYEQY
TRBV5-1	TRBJ2-3	ASSFSGGTTDTQY
TRBV2	TRBJ1-3	ASQGASGNTIY
TRBV6-5	TRBJ1-5	ASSPTGNSNQPQH
TRBV18	TRBJ1-5	ASSLGDINQPQH
TRBV27	TRBJ2-5	ASSLRGQSQETQY
TRBV4-1	TRBJ1-3	ASSQVGQDHSGNTIY
TRBV19	TRBJ2-1	ASSIMGQGNNEQF
TRBV5-1	TRBJ2-1	ASSPGLNNEQF
TRBV12-3/TRBV12-4	TRBJ2-1	ASSLAGANEQF
TRBV10-3	TRBJ2-7	AIRSGLADYEQY
TRBV2	TRBJ1-1	ASSSVGWRTEAF
TRBV21-1	TRBJ2-3	ASSKGHSSGGPTDTQY
TRBV2	TRBJ2-2	ASKGQGNTGELF
TRBV28	TRBJ1-4	ASSRQGAGNEKLF
TRBV6-5	TRBJ2-7	ASGSVTYEQY
TRBV5-8	TRBJ2-7	ASSPGVTAGLDEQY
TRBV29-1	TRBJ1-2	SVEDPDRNYGYT
TRBV7-3	TRBJ2-2	ASSIQGARGELF
TRBV5-1	TRBJ2-5	ASSLLGQSGNQETQY
TRBV7-6	TRBJ2-3	ASSSVSGEPGISQY
TRBV19	TRBJ1-5	ASSIQETGNQPQH
TRBV3-1/TRBV3-2	TRBJ1-3	ASSQSYRQSSGNTIY
TRBV6-2/TRBV6-3	TRBJ2-2	ASTPLLAGGLMYTGELF
TRBV19	TRBJ1-1	ASSHPDRQNTEAF
TRBV20-1	TRBJ1-1	SAAGTEAF
TRBV19	TRBJ1-1	ASSMPSRLSTEAF